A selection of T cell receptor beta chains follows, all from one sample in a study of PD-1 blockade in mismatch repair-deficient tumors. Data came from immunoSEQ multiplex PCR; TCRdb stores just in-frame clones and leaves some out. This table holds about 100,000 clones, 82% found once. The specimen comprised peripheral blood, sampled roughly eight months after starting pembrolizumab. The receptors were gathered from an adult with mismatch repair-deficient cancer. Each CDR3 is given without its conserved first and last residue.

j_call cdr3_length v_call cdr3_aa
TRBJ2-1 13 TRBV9 ASSVGGSTYNEQF
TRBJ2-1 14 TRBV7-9 ASSFVLGGSYNEQF
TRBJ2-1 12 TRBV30 AWSSSGRYNEQF
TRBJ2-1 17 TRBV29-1 SVFPTPLPAGAAYNEQF
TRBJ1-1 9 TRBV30 ACTWTGEAF
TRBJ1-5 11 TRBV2 ASRGGWVQPQH
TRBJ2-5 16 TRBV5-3 ARSVSGLAGGRLETQY
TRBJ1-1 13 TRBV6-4 ASSDVGIGNTEAF
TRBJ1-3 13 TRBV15 ATSRDRGTGNTIY
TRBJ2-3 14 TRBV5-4 ASSLAQRQGSDTQY
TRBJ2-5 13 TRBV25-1 ASSELRGAQETQY
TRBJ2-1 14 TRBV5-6 ASSLESSGIYNEQF
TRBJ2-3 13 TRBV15 ATSRPGLAEDTQY
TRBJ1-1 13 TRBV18 ASSPQRQGAAEAF
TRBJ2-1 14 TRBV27 ASSLGLDTVYNEQF
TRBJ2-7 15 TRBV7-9 ASSSVRGPRGNFEQY
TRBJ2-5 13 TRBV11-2 ASSLKGQHQETQY
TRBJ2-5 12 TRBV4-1 ASSQELRPETQY
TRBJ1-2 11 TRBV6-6 ASSYSANYGYT
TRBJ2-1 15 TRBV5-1 ASSFQGLAGVYNEQF
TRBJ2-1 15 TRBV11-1 ASSLGASGSSYNEQF
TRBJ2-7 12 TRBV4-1 ASSQDLGIYEQY
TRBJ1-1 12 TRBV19 ASSTTSGVTEAF